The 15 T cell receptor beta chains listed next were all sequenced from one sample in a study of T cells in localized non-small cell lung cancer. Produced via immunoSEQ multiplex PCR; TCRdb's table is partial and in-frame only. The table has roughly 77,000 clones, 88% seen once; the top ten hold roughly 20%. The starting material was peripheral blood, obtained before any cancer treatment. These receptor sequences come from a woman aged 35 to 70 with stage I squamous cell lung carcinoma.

The CDR3 bases are TGTGCCAGCAGCTTCAACCTAGCGGGTACTTCCATTTCCTACGAGCAGTACTTC. It specifies CASSFNLAGTSISYEQYF. The chain couples TRBV7-8 to TRBJ2-7, with 8 bases that match TRBD2. The V gene end was trimmed by 3 bases and the J gene end by 1 base; junction bases not matched to a gene: 14. The CDR3 has 18 amino acids. Germline lookup yields CDR1 SGHVS and CDR2 FQNEAQ. Together with reference TRBV7-8 and TRBJ2-7, the CDR3 gives the full variable domain: GAGVSQSPRYKVAKRGQDVALRCDPISGHVSLFWYQQALGQGPEFLTYFQNEAQLDKSGLPSDRFFAERPEGSVSTLKIQRTQQEDSAVYLCASSFNLAGTSISYEQYFGPGTRLTVT.

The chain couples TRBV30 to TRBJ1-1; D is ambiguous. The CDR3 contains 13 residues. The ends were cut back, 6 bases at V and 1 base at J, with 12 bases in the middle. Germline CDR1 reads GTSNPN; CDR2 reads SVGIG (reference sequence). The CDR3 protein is CACRSSSNTEAFF. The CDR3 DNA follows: TGTGCCTGTCGGTCCTCGTCGAACACTGAAGCTTTCTTT. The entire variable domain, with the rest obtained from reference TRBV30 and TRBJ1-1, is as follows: SQTIHQWPATLVQPVGSPLSLECTVEGTSNPNLYWYRQAAGRGLQLLFYSVGIGQISSEVPQNLSASRPQDRQFILSSKKLLLSDSGFYLCACRSSSNTEAFFGQGTRLTVV.

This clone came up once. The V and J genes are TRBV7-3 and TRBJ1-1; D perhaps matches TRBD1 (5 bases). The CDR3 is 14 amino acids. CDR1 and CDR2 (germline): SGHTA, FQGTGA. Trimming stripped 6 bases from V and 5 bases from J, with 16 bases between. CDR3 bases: TGTGCCAGCAGTCCGCAGGGTGGGAGGACTGAAGCTTTCTTT. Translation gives CASSPQGGRTEAFF. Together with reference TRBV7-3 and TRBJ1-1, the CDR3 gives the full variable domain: GAGVSQTPSNKVTEKGKYVELRCDPISGHTALYWYRQSLGQGPEFLIYFQGTGAADDSGLPNDRFFAVRPEGSVSTLKIQRTERGDSAVYLCASSPQGGRTEAFFGQGTRLTVV.

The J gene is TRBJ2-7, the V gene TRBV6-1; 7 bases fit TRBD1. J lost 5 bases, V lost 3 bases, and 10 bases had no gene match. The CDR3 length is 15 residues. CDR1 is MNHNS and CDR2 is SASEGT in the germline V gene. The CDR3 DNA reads TGTGCCAGCAGTGACTACAGGGGCCGTAACCACGAGCAGTACTTC. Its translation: CASSDYRGRNHEQYF.

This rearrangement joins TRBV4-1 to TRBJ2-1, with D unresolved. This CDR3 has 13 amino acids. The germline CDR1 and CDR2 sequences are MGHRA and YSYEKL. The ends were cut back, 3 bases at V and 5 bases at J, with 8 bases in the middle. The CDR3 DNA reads TGCGCCAGCAGCCAGGGTCCACACAATGAGCAGTTCTTC. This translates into CASSQGPHNEQFF.

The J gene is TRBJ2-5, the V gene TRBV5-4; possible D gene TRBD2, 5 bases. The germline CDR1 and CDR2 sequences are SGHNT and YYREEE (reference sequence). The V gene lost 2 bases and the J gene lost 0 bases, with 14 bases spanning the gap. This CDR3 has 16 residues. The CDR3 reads CASSFTAGLYQETQYF. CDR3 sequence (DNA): TGTGCCAGCAGCTTTACGGCGGGCTTGTACCAAGAGACCCAGTACTTC. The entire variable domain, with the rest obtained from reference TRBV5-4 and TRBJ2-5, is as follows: ETGVTQSPTHLIKTRGQQVTLRCSSQSGHNTVSWYQQALGQGPQFIFQYYREEENGRGNFPPRFSGLQFPNYSSELNVNALELDDSALYLCASSFTAGLYQETQYFGPGTRLLVL.

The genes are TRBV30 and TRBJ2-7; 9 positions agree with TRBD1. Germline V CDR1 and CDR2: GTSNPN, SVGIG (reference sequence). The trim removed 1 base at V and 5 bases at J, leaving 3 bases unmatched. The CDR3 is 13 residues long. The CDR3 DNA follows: TGTGCCTGGAGTGAAGGGACAGGGAACGAGCAGTACTTC. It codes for CAWSEGTGNEQYF.

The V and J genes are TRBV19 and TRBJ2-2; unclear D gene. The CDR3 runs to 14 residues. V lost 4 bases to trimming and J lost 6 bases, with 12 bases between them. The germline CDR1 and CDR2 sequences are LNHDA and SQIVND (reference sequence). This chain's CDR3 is CASSNSRVSGELFF. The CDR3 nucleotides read TGTGCCAGTAGTAACTCTAGGGTTTCCGGGGAGCTGTTTTTT.

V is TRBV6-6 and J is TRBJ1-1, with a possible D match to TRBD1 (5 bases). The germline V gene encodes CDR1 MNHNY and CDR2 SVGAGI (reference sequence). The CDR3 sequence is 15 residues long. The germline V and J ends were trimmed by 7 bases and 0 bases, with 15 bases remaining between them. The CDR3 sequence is CASITAGRMNTEAFF. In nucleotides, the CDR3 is TGTGCCAGCATCACAGCGGGACGTATGAACACTGAAGCTTTCTTT.

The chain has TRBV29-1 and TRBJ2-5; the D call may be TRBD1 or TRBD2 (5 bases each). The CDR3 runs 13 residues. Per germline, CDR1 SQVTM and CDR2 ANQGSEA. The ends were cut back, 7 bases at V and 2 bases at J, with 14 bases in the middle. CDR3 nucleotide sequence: TGCAGCGCTTACCGGGACCCTCAAGAGACCCAGTACTTC. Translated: CSAYRDPQETQYF.

The CDR3 region is CASSESSRGPYEQYF. The CDR3 region has the DNA TGCGCCAGCAGTGAGTCGTCCAGGGGGCCGTACGAGCAGTACTTC. The genes are TRBV10-2 and TRBJ2-7; the match to TRBD1 covers 8 bases. The CDR3 contains 15 residues. Germline V CDR1 and CDR2: WSHSY, SAAADI. J gave up 4 bases and V 0 bases, and 5 bases lay outside the gene matches.

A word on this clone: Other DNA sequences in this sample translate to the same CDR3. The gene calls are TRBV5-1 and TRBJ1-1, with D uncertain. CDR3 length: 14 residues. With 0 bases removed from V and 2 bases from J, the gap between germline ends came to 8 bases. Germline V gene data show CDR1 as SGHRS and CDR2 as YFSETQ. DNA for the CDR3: TGCGCCAGCAGCTTGGCCCCGGGAAACACTGAAGCTTTCTTT. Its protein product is CASSLAPGNTEAFF.

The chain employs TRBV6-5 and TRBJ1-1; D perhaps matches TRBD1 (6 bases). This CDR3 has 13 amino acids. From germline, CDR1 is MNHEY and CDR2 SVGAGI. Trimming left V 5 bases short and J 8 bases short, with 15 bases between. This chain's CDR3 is CASSDTTGREAFF. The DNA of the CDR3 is TGTGCCAGCAGTGATACGACAGGCAGGGAAGCTTTCTTT.

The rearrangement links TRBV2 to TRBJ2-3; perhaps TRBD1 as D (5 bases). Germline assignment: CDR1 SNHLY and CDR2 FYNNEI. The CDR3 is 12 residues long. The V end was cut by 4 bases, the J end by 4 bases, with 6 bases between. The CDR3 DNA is TGTGCCAGCAGTGCAGGGTCAGATACGCAGTATTTT. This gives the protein CASSAGSDTQYF.

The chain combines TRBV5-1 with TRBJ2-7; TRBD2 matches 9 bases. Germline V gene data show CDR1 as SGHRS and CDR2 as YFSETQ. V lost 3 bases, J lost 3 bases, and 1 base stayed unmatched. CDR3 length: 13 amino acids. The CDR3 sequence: CASSSTSGYEQYF. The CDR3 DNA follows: TGCGCCAGCAGCTCGACTAGCGGCTACGAGCAGTACTTC.